This TCR beta chain was obtained from a study of human T cells and chemical hapten exposure. Specified time point: patch test 3, about 24 weeks after DPC sensitization. The treatment was: therapeutic diphenylcyclopropenone sensitization with weekly scalp DPC. Unique molecular identifiers were linked by the library to individual cDNA molecules. TCRdb redid the calling of the RACE reads with MiXCR, one entry per CDR3 protein. The repertoire holds 190,000 or so distinct CDR3 sequences, with about 25% as singletons. As for this clonotype: Its antigen is currently unknown.

General study results and limits: Expanded TCRs were compared with controls, and the expanded TCRs formed significantly more large CDR3 similarity clusters.

Germline V gives CDR1 MNHEY, CDR2 SVGAGI. The CDR3 has 15 amino acids. Losses at the gene ends were 6 bases for V and 4 bases for J; bases not matched to a gene: 9. This receptor was obtained from a woman aged 40 to 49 with alopecia areata. Some clones in this sample may be carry-over from other donors' samples. This chain links TRBV6-5 with TRBJ2-3; 8 bases map to TRBD1. Here the sequenced sample was whole blood, taken in connection with sensitization to the hapten diphenylcyclopropenone (DPC). CDR3: CASSLQGGRSDTQYF. In DNA, the CDR3 is TGTGCCAGCAGCCTACAGGGGGGCCGTTCAGATACGCAGTATTTT.